The present T cell receptor (beta chain) was sequenced within a study of blood T cells in healthy people across ages. Alongside a J-beta primer mix, a sample-barcoded 5' primer served in a second PCR lasting roughly 6 to 11 cycles. Each CDR3 protein gets one entry after TCRdb re-called the 5' RACE reads with MiXCR. The repertoire has more than 700,000 distinct CDR3 sequences, less than 70% of them found once; the top ten carry about 42%. This clonotype came up a few times. The target antigen is unknown. In terms of origin and age, donors were healthy Caucasian individuals from Russia aged 6 to 90. Study results and caveats: Estimates drawn from one million T cells were deemed to understate diversity. Leaving the PBMCs unsorted stopped any conclusive comparison of naive versus antigen-experienced cells. Compared with aged donors, long-lived donors showed fewer expanded clones, suggesting selection.

CDR1 is SEHNR and CDR2 is FQNEAQ in the germline V gene (reference sequence). The CDR3 covers 13 residues. Trimming removed 8 bases at V and 3 bases at J, with 12 bases between. The chain links TRBV7-9 to TRBJ2-3; D gene ambiguous. The origin of this receptor is an elderly man in good health. The sequencing input was blood. The CDR3 sequence is CASPGDRTDTQYF. DNA for the CDR3: TGTGCCAGCCCCGGAGATCGGACAGATACGCAGTATTTT.